This TCR beta chain is drawn from a study of post-analysis software for immune sequencing data (dated by TCRdb to the mid-2010s). Background for the entire study: Disease courses on record covered relapsing-remitting, secondary progressive and progressive-relapsing multiple sclerosis, though some patients had no subtype annotation. The patient repertoires were compared against approximately ten previously published healthy control repertoires obtained from donors aged 6 to 25 years. A subset of samples was prepared in parallel using single-end sample barcoding, then pooled and co-amplified after Illumina adapter ligation. General conclusions and limits of the study: Patients showed significantly higher frequencies than controls for several TRBV segments, among them TRBV5-6, TRBV5-1 and TRBV20-1. The multiple sclerosis patient group was slightly younger than the control group. Multiple sclerosis patients had significantly lower normalized Chao1 diversity than controls, a result that suggests substantial peripheral T-cell clonal expansion. Direct clustering with F measure revealed strong co-clustering of samples prepared in the same batch, which led to a batch-effect correction.

A note on this clonotype: This receptor's antigen is unknown. No much larger clone exists at a distance of one base, and base qualities are not known.

To demonstrate the VDJtools post-analysis software, the study profiled TCR beta repertoires from the peripheral blood of about 13 young patients with multiple sclerosis. Multiple sclerosis patients were children and adolescents aged about 6 to 16 years. Based on the germline V gene (reference sequence), the CDR1 and CDR2 sequences are PRHDT and FYEKMQ. CDR3 length: 12 amino acids, cysteine to phenylalanine. Only the CDR3 DNA stays, 36 bases, in frame from base 1. V is pared back by 3 bases and J by 11 bases, with 14 bases lying between the germline termini. Library preparation used PCR. Sequencing was performed on an Illumina HiSeq 2500. To reduce PCR and sequencing biases, unique molecular identifiers were incorporated into the TCR beta cDNA libraries. Per 1 to 10 million input T cells, approximately 500,000 cDNA molecules were obtained, such that each molecule approximated one T cell. The patient libraries were prepared and sequenced with the same protocol used for the earlier healthy control dataset. Samples belonging to the same batch were prepared together, multiplexed and sequenced on a shared HiSeq lane. The original pipeline was this. Raw barcoded reads were processed with MIGEC, discarding single-read molecular identifier groups before consensus assembly and CDR3 extraction. VDJtools was used for post-analysis of the clonotype tables, with diversity normalized by down-sampling every dataset to the smallest sample size. Repertoire overlap clustering matched CDR3 amino acid but not nucleotide sequences to correct batch-related cross-sample contamination. The raw public reads went through TCRdb reprocessing: fastp at Q25, MiXCR clone calling, in-frame beta chains kept. Rows are unified per CDR3 protein, each entry keeping the most common DNA and genes. In this record, the V and J calls reflect TCRdb's handling and not the investigators' own analysis. This sample has hundreds of thousands of distinct CDR3 sequences in its table, and roughly 46% of those were observed once. Over 1.5% of the sample goes to the ten largest clones.

The V gene is TRBV13 and the J gene is TRBJ2-7, with no confident D gene call. This TCR was recovered from a girl aged 5-17 years with multiple sclerosis. Sequences were obtained from blood. CDR3 region: CASSLDGLAEYF. The sequenced DNA: TGTGCCAGCAGCTTGGATGGGTTGGCGGAGTACTTC. Reference TRBV13 and TRBJ2-7 proteins supply the regions before and after the CDR3; the full variable domain is: AAGVIQSPRHLIKEKRETATLKCYPIPRHDTVYWYQQGPGQDPQFLISFYEKMQSDKGSIPDRFSAQQFSDYHSELNMSSLELGDSALYFCASSLDGLAEYFGPGTRLTVT.